This T cell receptor (beta chain) was captured by sequencing in a study of blood T cell repertoires in COVID-19 (dated by TCRdb to 2020 to 2022). As for the study more broadly: Samples from collaborators originated in the United States, Italy and Spain and spanned both the acute and convalescent phases of COVID-19. The prospective study material was composed of cDNA or gDNA derived from T cells, B-cell-depleted T cells, or PBMCs. Deeply sampled blood TCRbeta repertoires from subjects exposed to, actively infected with, or recovered from COVID-19 were included in the dataset. A freely available public database, intended as a resource for researchers studying the immune response to SARS-CoV-2, is where the repertoires were released. Samples were obtained from the ongoing ImmuneRACE study (first 160 participants) and from approximately 1,200 subjects provided by 6 global collaborators. The sample metadata nearly always contained a de-identified subject ID, COVID-19 status, age in years and sex. Where HLA class I and class II types were available, the types were taken from metadata supplied by the sample provider, not from assay-based typing. Broad study findings and their caveats: The amount of clinical and demographic metadata varied by source and participant and was provided uncurated.

Collaborating institutions collected whole blood in K2EDTA tubes following their own protocols. For TCRbeta analysis, collaborator samples were shipped as frozen whole blood, as isolated PBMCs, or as DNA extracted from either sample type. At the junction V is shortened by 7 bases and J by 5 bases; bases outside the gene matches: 18. CDR3 length: 18 amino acids, cysteine to phenylalanine. Only the CDR3 region is kept as DNA, spanning 54 bases read in frame from base 1. The germline V gene gives CDR1 as SGHVS and CDR2 as FQNEAQ. Details on this clone: Its antigen specificity is not known. Base qualities are not provided; no much larger clone lies one nucleotide away.

The immunoSEQ Assay, a bias-controlled multiplex PCR, was used to amplify TCRbeta CDR3 regions from genomic DNA. Per the original workflow: The number of nucleated cells in each sample was estimated by amplification of reference gene primers within the assay. To quantify the absolute abundance of each unique TCRbeta CDR3 rearrangement, sequence reads were collapsed and filtered. For each sample, productive Simpson clonality was calculated as the square root of Simpson's diversity index over productive rearrangements. The table comes from immuneACCESS by way of TCRdb, which keeps in-frame sequences with V and J called. Part of the clones is missing from these tables; in studies checked, under half for an unresolved V gene and the rest for unknown reasons. The V and J calls and clone size were taken over from that table, and D and trimming were inferred from the DNA. The sample table lists approximately 75,000 clones, around three quarters of them with a count of one. Approximately 27% of the sample goes to the ten largest clones.

Material: peripheral blood. The chain joins TRBV7-8 to TRBJ2-2; 8 nucleotides in the junction match TRBD2. This TCR was recovered from a woman of 80 years or more with active or convalescent COVID-19. CDR3 reads: CASTFPPRGGSGTGELFF. The DNA reads as follows: TGTGCCAGCACCTTCCCCCCTCGCGGGGGGTCAGGGACCGGGGAGCTGTTTTTT.